The present T cell receptor (beta chain) was sequenced within a study of CD4+ T cells in melanoma. This CDR3 comprises 13 residues. V was clipped by 3 bases and J by 8 bases, with 13 bases between them. From germline, CDR1 is MNHEY and CDR2 SMNVEV (reference sequence). Points from the study as a whole: Reportedly, melanoma neoantigen-specific CD4+ T cells showed varied differentiation states. A reported correlation linked neoantigen-specific CD4+ T cells to CD8+, macrophage and B cell function.

Libraries were prepared by immunoSEQ multiplex PCR; TCRdb keeps only in-frame clonotypes and omits some of them. The repertoire holds fewer than 11,000 clones, with around three quarters as singletons. On this clone itself: Its antigen is still unknown.

The TCR was taken from a human donor with melanoma. The sample consisted of cells from a culture (not recorded whether cultured in vitro). The V and J genes are TRBV27 and TRBJ1-2; D not resolved. Written as DNA, the CDR3 is TGTGCCAGCAGTTTTTCACCCGGGCGCGGCTACACCTTC. Its translation is CASSFSPGRGYTF.